The clone carrying this T cell receptor (beta chain) was recorded only once. The antigen is undetermined. The sample is drawn from a study of T cells in Graves' hyperthyroidism and ophthalmopathy. Study-wide background: Before treatment of any kind, peripheral blood was taken at initial diagnosis. Notes on the study in general: Blood held most thyroid clonotypes expanded above 0.001 frequency.

Uncontrolled infection, other autoimmune disease, pregnancy and lactation each barred patients from inclusion. Amplified TCR beta CDR3 regions came from RNA transcripts. When the TCR CDR3 underwent first-round RT-PCR, the HTBI primer set was used. TCRdb re-called the multiplex PCR reads with MiXCR, one entry per CDR3 protein. This table holds 250,000 or so distinct CDR3 sequences, 13% to 15% found once. This CDR3 region has 15 residues. Trimming left V 6 bases short and J 1 base short, with 14 bases between. Per germline, CDR1 LNHDA and CDR2 SQIVND (reference sequence). The TCR was taken from a woman between 45 and 60 years old with Graves' hyperthyroidism that later progressed to Graves' ophthalmopathy. J is TRBJ2-3 and V is TRBV19, with D maybe TRBD1 (5 bases). Sample: blood. The CDR3 DNA reads TGTGCCAGTAGCCCTGACAGAGACCGCACAGATACGCAGTATTTT. This encodes CASSPDRDRTDTQYF. The full variable domain, its missing parts supplied by reference TRBV19 and TRBJ2-3, is DGGITQSPKYLFRKEGQNVTLSCEQNLNHDAMYWYRQDPGQGLRLIYYSQIVNDFQKGDIAEGYSVSREKKESFPLTVTSAQKNPTAFYLCASSPDRDRTDTQYFGPGTRLTVL.